This T cell receptor beta chain was captured in a study of siplizumab effects on memory and regulatory T cells. Overall study results and limits: Naive T cells seemed more diverse than memory cells; they also seemed major alloresponse contributors. Just a small share of alloreactive clones was traced back to unstimulated subsets.

On this clone: Its antigen is currently unknown.

The table came from immunoSEQ multiplex PCR; TCRdb's copy has only in-frame clones and leaves some out. The sample carries around 100,000 clones, approximately 94% recorded once. V shed 2 bases and J shed 3 bases, with 15 bases lying between them. Germline V gene sequence: CDR1 GTSNPN, CDR2 SVGIG (reference sequence). The CDR3 is 15 residues long. The sequence was collected from a human donor in good health. Sequencing was performed on non-Treg CD4+ T cells sorted from blood. V gene TRBV30 combines with J gene TRBJ2-3; D possibly corresponds to TRBD2 (6 bases). The CDR3 loop is CAWSTGDWWTDTQYF. Here the CDR3 DNA reads TGTGCCTGGAGTACGGGGGATTGGTGGACAGATACGCAGTATTTT.